This TCR beta chain was found in a study of blood T cell repertoires in COVID-19. Looking at the study overall: Researchers got acute and convalescent COVID-19 samples from the United States, Italy and Spain.

Method: immunoSEQ multiplex PCR; TCRdb's copy keeps in-frame clones and lacks some. Altogether tens of thousands of clones are present, about 91% being singletons, with the ten largest covering 4% to 5.5%. V was shortened by 2 bases and J by 4 bases, with 9 bases between the two germline ends. Germline lookup yields CDR1 SGDLS and CDR2 YYNGEE. The length of the CDR3 is 13 residues. Sequencing used peripheral blood. The receptor comes from a woman of 80 years or more with acute or convalescent COVID-19. The J gene is TRBJ1-1, the V gene TRBV9; D gene unclear. CDR3 amino acids: CASSVSEGTEAFF. The CDR3 DNA reads as TGTGCCAGCAGCGTTAGTGAGGGCACTGAAGCTTTCTTT.